One and the same sample provided the 26 T cell receptor beta chains below, sequenced in a study of T-cell memory formation after mild COVID-19. TCRdb redid the calling of the 5' RACE reads with MiXCR, one entry per CDR3 protein. The sample holds 70,000 to 100,000 distinct CDR3 sequences; about 14% are singletons and the top ten take around two fifths. Input material: PBMCs or a T cell subset sorted from them (not recorded which). The origin of the receptors is a man younger than 35 who had mild COVID-19 (a few samples of this study predate the infection). Cell type and time point are not known.

The gene calls are TRBV6-1 and TRBJ2-1; unclear D gene. The germline gives CDR1 MNHNS, CDR2 SASEGT. Trimming stripped 4 bases from V and 7 bases from J, with 23 bases between. CDR3 length: 17 residues. The CDR3 DNA follows: TGTGCCAGCAGTGGTGGGTGGGGAAAGGGCATCTCTAATGAGCAGTTCTTC. It yields the protein CASSGGWGKGISNEQFF.

This chain joins TRBV12-3 or TRBV12-4 and TRBJ2-1; D tentatively fits TRBD1 or TRBD2 (6 bases each). V was trimmed by 8 bases and J by 11 bases, leaving 19 bases between them. The CDR3 has 13 residues. For the CDR3, the DNA is TGTGCCAGCGCTACGTCCCCGGGGGCCCAGCAGTTCTTC. Protein product: CASATSPGAQQFF.

The chain links TRBV9 to TRBJ2-5; 9 bases agree with TRBD2. Germline CDR1 is SGDLS and CDR2 is YYNGEE. The CDR3 covers 15 residues. V lost 0 bases and J lost 3; bases outside the gene matches: 3. The CDR3 sequence is CASSVGLAVKETQYF. CDR3 DNA: TGTGCCAGCAGCGTAGGACTAGCGGTTAAAGAGACCCAGTACTTC.

The chain has TRBV29-1 and TRBJ2-5; TRBD2 might be the D (6 bases). The germline V gene encodes CDR1 SQVTM and CDR2 ANQGSEA. The CDR3 has 12 amino acids. V dropped 0 bases and J dropped 10 bases, with 12 bases sitting between them. The CDR3 DNA reads TGCAGCGTTGAAGATCGGAGGGAAAGCCAGTACTTC. It yields the protein CSVEDRRESQYF.

This clonotype has only a few counts. CDR3: CASSRGTDTYEQYF. CDR3 nucleotides: TGTGCCAGTAGTAGAGGGACAGATACCTACGAGCAGTACTTC. The chain joins TRBV19 to TRBJ2-7; 7 nucleotides agree with TRBD1. From germline, CDR1 is LNHDA and CDR2 SQIVND (reference sequence). After removal of 4 bases from V and 2 bases from J, the junction contained 5 bases not matched to a gene. The CDR3 spans 14 residues.

This chain connects TRBV2 to TRBJ2-7, with 7 positions matching TRBD1. CDR1 is SNHLY and CDR2 is FYNNEI in the germline V gene. The CDR3 runs 15 residues. J was trimmed by 1 base and V by 4 bases; bases with no gene match: 7. The CDR3 nucleotides read TGTGCCAGCAGTGGGCGAACAGGGGTATCCTACGAGCAGTACTTC. Translation: CASSGRTGVSYEQYF.

The sample holds many counts of this clonotype. The chain employs TRBV10-3 and TRBJ1-3, with 7 bases identical to TRBD1. The CDR3 has 14 residues. V lost 10 bases and J lost 1; bases outside the gene matches: 7. The V gene's germline CDR1 is ENHRY and CDR2 SYGVKD. The CDR3 nucleotides are TGTGCCACCCGGGACAGCAATTCTGGAAACACCATATATTTT. Protein product: CATRDSNSGNTIYF.

This clonotype was picked up many times. The rearrangement uses TRBV20-1 and TRBJ2-3; perhaps D is TRBD1 or TRBD2 (6 bases each). CDR3 length: 18 amino acids. The ends were cut back, 1 base at V and 2 bases at J, with 22 bases in the middle. In germline, CDR1 is DFQATT, CDR2 SNEGSKA (reference sequence). This CDR3 reads CSARGRRTTRGTTDTQYF. In DNA form, the CDR3 reads TGCAGTGCTAGAGGCAGGCGAACGACTAGGGGGACCACAGATACGCAGTATTTT.

In this sample, this clonotype turned up a few times. This chain uses TRBV5-1 with TRBJ1-1; no clear D. CDR1 and CDR2 (germline): SGHRS, YFSETQ. The CDR3 covers 15 residues. The V end was cut by 3 bases, the J end by 2 bases, with 14 bases between. This CDR3 reads CASSWVGQTNTEAFF. CDR3 sequence (DNA): TGCGCCAGCAGCTGGGTTGGGCAGACTAACACTGAAGCTTTCTTT.

A few counts support this clonotype. The chain recombines TRBV4-1 with TRBJ2-7, with 7 bases lining up with TRBD1. J was trimmed by 0 bases and V by 4 bases; bases with no gene match: 9. The CDR3 is 16 amino acids. Germline V lookup: CDR1 MGHRA, CDR2 YSYEKL. CDR3 bases: TGCGCCAGCAGCCCAAGAGACGGGGACAGCTCCTACGAGCAGTACTTC. Its protein product is CASSPRDGDSSYEQYF.

V and J are TRBV29-1 and TRBJ2-5; TRBD2 might be the D (6 bases). The V and J ends lost 6 bases and 5 bases respectively, with 16 bases between them. The CDR3 is 13 amino acids. Germline V gene sequence: CDR1 SQVTM, CDR2 ANQGSEA. CDR3 sequence reads: CSVLRGVRETQYF. The CDR3 nucleotides read TGCAGCGTACTGCGCGGGGTTAGGGAGACCCAGTACTTC.

This clonotype was seen more than once but under ten times. The genes are TRBV6-5 and TRBJ1-2; 8 positions match TRBD1. V dropped 2 bases and J dropped 2; count of bases not matched to a gene: 1. The germline V gene encodes CDR1 MNHEY and CDR2 SVGAGI. The CDR3 is 14 residues long. CDR3: CASSYQGANYGYTF. The CDR3 nucleotides read TGTGCCAGCAGTTACCAGGGGGCGAACTATGGCTACACCTTC.

The CDR3 reads CASSEYAPGGDTSSGNTIYF. For the CDR3, the DNA is TGTGCCAGCAGTGAATACGCACCCGGAGGGGACACGAGCTCTGGAAACACCATATATTTT. This chain joins TRBV25-1 and TRBJ1-3, with D perhaps TRBD1 (6 bases). This CDR3 has 20 residues. Per the germline V gene, CDR1 is MGHDK and CDR2 is SYGVNS. V lost 0 bases and J lost 0, with 21 bases in between.

The chain uses TRBV5-5 and TRBJ1-2; D may be TRBD1 (5 bases). The V end was cut by 4 bases, the J end by 8 bases, with 18 bases between. CDR1 is SGHKS, CDR2 YYEKEE, per germline (reference sequence). CDR3 length equals 14 residues. CDR3 nucleotide sequence: TGTGCCAGCAGCCTCTGGGACGGGCCGGGGGGCTACACCTTC. Amino acid sequence: CASSLWDGPGGYTF.

This clonotype showed up many times. CDR3 in amino acids: CASRPGGVSYEQYF. DNA of the CDR3: TGCGCCAGCAGACCCGGGGGGGTCTCCTACGAGCAGTACTTC. V is TRBV4-1 and J is TRBJ2-7; TRBD2 matches 8 bases. The CDR3 length is 14 residues. V was clipped by 6 bases and J by 0 bases; unmatched bases: 4. The germline gives CDR1 MGHRA, CDR2 YSYEKL.

The chain recombines TRBV20-1 with TRBJ1-2; D possibly corresponds to TRBD1 (5 bases). The CDR3 loop spans 15 amino acids. Germline CDR1 reads DFQATT; CDR2 reads SNEGSKA (reference sequence). V lost 5 bases, J lost 2 bases, and 18 bases lay in between. The CDR3 region is CSAYSGTRKNYGYTF. Here the CDR3 DNA reads TGCAGTGCTTACTCCGGGACCCGGAAAAACTATGGCTACACCTTC.

This chain links TRBV7-8 with TRBJ2-5; perhaps TRBD1 as D (5 bases). Germline CDR1 is SGHVS and CDR2 is FQNEAQ. The CDR3 is 14 residues long. V lost 4 bases and J 2 bases, leaving 11 bases between the germline ends. The chain's CDR3 is CASSSKTDQETQYF. CDR3 coding DNA: TGTGCCAGCAGCTCAAAGACAGATCAAGAGACCCAGTACTTC.

Ten or more counts support this clonotype. The chain carries TRBV12-3 or TRBV12-4 and TRBJ2-5, with 7 bases identical to TRBD2. Trimming at V came to 5 bases and at J to 0 bases, leaving 9 bases not matched to a gene. The CDR3 runs 16 residues. The CDR3 bases are TGTGCCAGCAGTCCCCCGGGACTACAGCACCAAGAGACCCAGTACTTC. It codes for CASSPPGLQHQETQYF.

The sample holds a few counts of this clonotype. The chain recombines TRBV7-2 with TRBJ2-7; unclear D gene. V dropped 5 bases and J dropped 0 bases, with 14 bases sitting between them. The CDR3 loop spans 15 amino acids. The germline gives CDR1 SGHTA, CDR2 FQGNSA. The CDR3 region has the DNA TGTGCCAGCAGCCACGTGGGTGAGAACTCCTACGAGCAGTACTTC. It specifies CASSHVGENSYEQYF.

This clonotype was observed a few times. V gene TRBV12-3 or TRBV12-4 combines with J gene TRBJ2-2, with 8 bases fitting TRBD2. This CDR3 contains 16 residues. V shed 1 base, J shed 6 bases, and the junction held 7 bases outside the gene matches. CDR3 in DNA: TGTGCCAGCAGTTTAGTACGGCTAGCGGGTTCCGGGGAGCTGTTTTTT. Translation: CASSLVRLAGSGELFF.

Only a few counts were recorded for this clonotype. J is TRBJ1-2 and V is TRBV20-1, with D unresolved. V was clipped by 0 bases and J by 5 bases, with 13 bases between them. The CDR3 extends over 14 amino acids. Germline lookup yields CDR1 DFQATT and CDR2 SNEGSKA (reference sequence). CDR3 region: CSARDLGLAYGYTF. The CDR3 bases are TGCAGTGCTAGAGATCTGGGTTTGGCATATGGCTACACCTTC.

The chain links TRBV27 to TRBJ2-7; a possible D gene is TRBD1 (5 bases). Germline loops: CDR1 MNHEY, CDR2 SMNVEV (reference sequence). The CDR3 loop spans 13 amino acids. V lost 1 base and J 3 bases, leaving 7 bases between the germline ends. CDR3 residues: CASSLYRNYEQYF. CDR3 DNA: TGTGCCAGCAGTTTATACAGGAACTACGAGCAGTACTTC.

This clonotype was observed a few times. The chain employs TRBV12-5 and TRBJ1-4, with TRBD1 matching 8 bases. There are 19 residues in the CDR3. Trimming removed 2 bases from V and 0 bases from J; junction bases left unmatched: 11. Germline-derived CDR1 and CDR2 are LGHNT and FRNRAP. The CDR3 here is CASGLILGGQDATNEKLFF. The CDR3, as DNA: TGTGCTAGTGGTTTGATCCTGGGGGGACAGGACGCAACTAATGAAAAACTGTTTTTT.

The V call is TRBV5-4, the J call TRBJ2-7; possibly TRBD2 for D (5 bases). Trimming pared 0 bases from V and 5 bases from J, leaving 6 bases between. Germline V CDR1 and CDR2: SGHNT, YYREEE (reference sequence). This CDR3 is 12 amino acids long. The CDR3 region is CASSLAGNEQYV. In nucleotides, the CDR3 is TGTGCCAGCAGCTTGGCGGGGAACGAGCAGTACGTC.

The chain is built from TRBV7-9 and TRBJ1-2; no clear D. The CDR3 loop spans 13 amino acids. CDR1 is SEHNR and CDR2 is FQNEAQ in the germline V gene (reference sequence). V lost 5 bases and J lost 3, with 10 bases in between. The DNA for the CDR3 is TGTGCCAGCAGCCCACCCGCCGACTATGGCTACACCTTC. It encodes CASSPPADYGYTF.

V gene TRBV29-1 combines with J gene TRBJ2-2, with D unclear. V lost 6 bases, J lost 5 bases, and 7 bases lay in between. Germline-derived CDR1 and CDR2 are SQVTM and ANQGSEA. The CDR3 spans 11 residues. CDR3 DNA sequence: TGCAGCGTATTGATAACCGGGGAGCTGTTTTTT. Protein sequence: CSVLITGELFF.